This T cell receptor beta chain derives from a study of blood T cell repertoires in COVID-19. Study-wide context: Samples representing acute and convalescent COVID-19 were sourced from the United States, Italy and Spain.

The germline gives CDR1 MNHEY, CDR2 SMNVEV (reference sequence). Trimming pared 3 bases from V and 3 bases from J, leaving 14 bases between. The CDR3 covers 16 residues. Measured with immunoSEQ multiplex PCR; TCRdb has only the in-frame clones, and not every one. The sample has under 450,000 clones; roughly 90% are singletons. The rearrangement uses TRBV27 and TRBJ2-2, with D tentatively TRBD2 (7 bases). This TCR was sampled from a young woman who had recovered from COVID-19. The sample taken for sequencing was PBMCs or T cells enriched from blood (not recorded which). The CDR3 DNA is TGTGCCAGCAGTTTTAACGGGCGGGGGCACACCGGGGAGCTGTTTTTT. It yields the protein CASSFNGRGHTGELFF.